A selection of T cell receptor beta chains follows, all from one sample in a study of T cell repertoires in cytomegalovirus infection. From the reads, TCRdb called clonotypes with MiXCR, one entry per CDR3 protein. The sample has 480,000 or so distinct CDR3 sequences, approximately 11% seen once. Sample: PBMCs. The source is a human donor in good health (CMV status not recorded). Some clones in this sample may be carry-over from other donors' samples. The CDR3 runs from the conserved cysteine through the conserved F or W. A D gene is named only where the DNA matches it firmly. Rows give clone size only sometimes, using once, few, many, or a class for an expanded clone.

TRBV7-7,TRBJ2-2,NA,many,CASSLGAQNTGELFF,TGTGCTAGCAGCTTAGGGGCCCAGAACACCGGGGAGCTGTTTTTT
TRBV5-5,TRBJ1-1,NA,few,CASGATLWGEAFF,TGTGCCAGCGGCGCAACGTTGTGGGGTGAAGCTTTCTTT
TRBV7-8,TRBJ2-1,NA,many,CASSSTGSYNEQFF,TGTGCCAGCAGCTCCACAGGTTCCTACAATGAGCAGTTCTTC
TRBV12-5,TRBJ1-2,TRBD1,many,CASGKSGQAEFPYGYTF,TGTGCTAGTGGGAAGTCGGGACAGGCTGAGTTCCCCTATGGCTACACCTTC
TRBV5-4,TRBJ2-7,TRBD2,NA,CASSLEAGEGTGEQYF,TGTGCCAGCAGCTTGGAAGCGGGAGAGGGGACTGGCGAGCAGTACTTC
TRBV7-9,TRBJ2-1,TRBD2,many,CASSDPAGVPNEQFF,TGTGCCAGCAGCGATCCAGCGGGAGTACCCAATGAGCAGTTCTTC
TRBV11-2,TRBJ1-6,TRBD1,many,CASSSDRGSPLHF,TGTGCCAGCAGCTCGGACAGGGGTTCACCCCTCCACTTT
TRBV28,TRBJ2-2,NA,many,CASSFSGVRTGELFF,TGTGCCAGCAGTTTCTCGGGGGTACGGACCGGGGAGCTGTTTTTT
TRBV25-1,TRBJ2-7,TRBD2,many,CASSDATSGSYEQYF,TGTGCCAGCAGTGATGCGACTAGCGGATCCTACGAGCAGTACTTC
TRBV19,TRBJ1-5,NA,many,CASCHGGQPQHF,TGTGCCAGTTGTCACGGTGGGCAGCCCCAGCATTTT
TRBV9,TRBJ2-7,NA,few,CASSPPEQGYEQYF,TGTGCCAGCAGCCCCCCCGAACAGGGCTACGAGCAGTACTTC
TRBV11-2,TRBJ2-6,NA,NA,CASRGWPANVLTF,TGTGCCAGTCGGGGTTGGCCGGCCAACGTCCTGACTTTC
TRBV7-2,TRBJ2-5,TRBD2,many,CASTRGTSGRPVETQYF,TGTGCCAGCACCAGGGGGACTAGCGGGAGGCCGGTAGAGACCCAGTACTTC
TRBV11-3,TRBJ2-6,NA,NA,CASSQTGSVANVLTF,TGTGCCAGCAGCCAGACGGGCTCTGTGGCCAACGTCCTGACTTTC
TRBV11-2,TRBJ2-5,TRBD2,NA,CASSSAGTRGQETQYF,TGTGCCAGCAGCTCCGCCGGGACTAGGGGGCAAGAGACCCAGTACTTC
TRBV6-1,TRBJ1-1,NA,many,CASSANTEAFF,TGTGCCAGCAGCGCGAACACTGAAGCTTTCTTT